This TCR beta chain comes out of a study of blood T cell repertoires in COVID-19. Whole-study context: Acute and convalescent COVID-19 specimens originated in the United States, Italy and Spain. Sources were T cells, B-cell-depleted T cells, or PBMCs; the material itself was cDNA or gDNA.

Methods used by the authors: Amplification from reference gene primers served as the basis for estimated nucleated cell counts. Sequencing was performed with immunoSEQ multiplex PCR; in TCRdb, only in-frame clones are kept and a portion is missing. Clone size and V and J calls were adopted from that table, with D and trimming inferred from the DNA. The sample yields about 74,000 clones, around 88% seen once. Germline V CDR1 and CDR2: SNHLY, FYNNEI. Trimming removed 5 bases from V and 1 base from J; junction bases left unmatched: 8. The CDR3 runs to 17 residues. Sequenced input: peripheral blood. The clonotype comes from a woman over 75 with active or convalescent COVID-19. The genes are TRBV2 and TRBJ1-5; TRBD1 matches at 10 bases. CDR3 DNA: TGTGCCAGCAGTCTAATTGGGACAGGGGTGAGCAATCAGCCCCAGCATTTT. Its protein product is CASSLIGTGVSNQPQHF. Looking up the rest from reference TRBV2 and TRBJ1-5 gives the full variable domain: EPEVTQTPSHQVTQMGQEVILRCVPISNHLYFYWYRQILGQKVEFLVSFYNNEISEKSEIFDDQFSVERPDGSNFTLKIRSTKLEDSAMYFCASSLIGTGVSNQPQHFGDGTRLSIL.